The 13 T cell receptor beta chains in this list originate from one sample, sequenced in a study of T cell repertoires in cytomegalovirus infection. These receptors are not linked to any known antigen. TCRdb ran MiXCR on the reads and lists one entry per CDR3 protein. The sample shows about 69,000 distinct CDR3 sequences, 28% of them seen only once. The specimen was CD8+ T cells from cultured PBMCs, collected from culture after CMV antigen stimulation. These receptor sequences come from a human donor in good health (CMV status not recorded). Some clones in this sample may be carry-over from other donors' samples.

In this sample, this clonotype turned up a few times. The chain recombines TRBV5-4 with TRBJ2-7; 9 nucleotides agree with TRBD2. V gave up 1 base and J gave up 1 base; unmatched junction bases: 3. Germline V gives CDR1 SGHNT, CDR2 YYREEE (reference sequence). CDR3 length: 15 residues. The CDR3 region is CASSLKREASYEQYF. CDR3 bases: TGTGCCAGCAGCTTGAAGCGGGAGGCATCCTACGAGCAGTACTTC.

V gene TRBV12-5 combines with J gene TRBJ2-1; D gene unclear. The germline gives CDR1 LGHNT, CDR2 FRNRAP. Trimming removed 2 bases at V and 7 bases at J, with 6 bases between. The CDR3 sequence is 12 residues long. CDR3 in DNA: TGTGCTAGTGGTTTGAACGTAAATGAGCAGTTCTTC. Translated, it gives CASGLNVNEQFF.

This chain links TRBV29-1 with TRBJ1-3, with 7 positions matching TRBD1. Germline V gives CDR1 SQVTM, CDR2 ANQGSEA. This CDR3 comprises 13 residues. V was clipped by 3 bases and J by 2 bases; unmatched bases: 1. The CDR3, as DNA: TGCAGCGTTGATGACAGGGCTGGAAACACCATATATTTT. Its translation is CSVDDRAGNTIYF.

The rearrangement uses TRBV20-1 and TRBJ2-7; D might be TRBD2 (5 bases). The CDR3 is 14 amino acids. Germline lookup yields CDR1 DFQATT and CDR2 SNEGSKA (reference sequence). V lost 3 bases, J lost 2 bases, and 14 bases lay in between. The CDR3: CSASSPRAAYEQYF. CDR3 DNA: TGCAGTGCTAGCTCGCCGAGGGCTGCCTACGAGCAGTACTTC.

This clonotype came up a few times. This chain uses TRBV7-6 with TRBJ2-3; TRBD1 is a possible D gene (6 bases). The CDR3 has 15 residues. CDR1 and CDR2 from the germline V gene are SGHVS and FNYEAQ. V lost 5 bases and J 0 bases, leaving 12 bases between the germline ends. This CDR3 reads CASSPGQTSTDTQYF. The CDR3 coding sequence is TGTGCCAGCAGCCCAGGACAGACTAGCACAGATACGCAGTATTTT.

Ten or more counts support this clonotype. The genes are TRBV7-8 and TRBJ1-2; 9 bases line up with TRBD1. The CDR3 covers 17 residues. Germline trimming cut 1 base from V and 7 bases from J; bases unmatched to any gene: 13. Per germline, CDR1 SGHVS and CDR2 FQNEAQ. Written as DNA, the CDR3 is TGTGCCAGCAGCTTAGTGGCACAGGGGGCGTTAATCGGTGGCTACACCTTC. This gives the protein CASSLVAQGALIGGYTF.

The CDR3 nucleotides read TGTGCTAGTGGTTTTAGCGGGGGAGGCGGGAATGAGCAGTTCTTC. Amino acids: CASGFSGGGGNEQFF. The V and J genes are TRBV12-5 and TRBJ2-1, with 9 bases fitting TRBD2. In germline, CDR1 is LGHNT, CDR2 FRNRAP. With V trimmed by 3 bases and J by 7 bases, 7 bases remained unmatched. The CDR3 spans 15 residues.

The CDR3 coding sequence is TGTGCCAGCAGCGGCGATGGCTACACCTTC. Translated, it gives CASSGDGYTF. The chain couples TRBV2 to TRBJ1-2; D gene unclear. CDR1 and CDR2 from the germline V gene are SNHLY and FYNNEI. The CDR3 runs to 10 residues. V was pared by 6 bases and J by 6 bases, with 5 bases between.

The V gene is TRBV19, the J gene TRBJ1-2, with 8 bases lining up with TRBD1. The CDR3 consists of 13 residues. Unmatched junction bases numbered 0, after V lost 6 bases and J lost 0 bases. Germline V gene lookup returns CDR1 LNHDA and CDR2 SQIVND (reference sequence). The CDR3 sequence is CASRDRANYGYTF. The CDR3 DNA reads TGTGCCAGTAGGGACAGGGCTAACTATGGCTACACCTTC. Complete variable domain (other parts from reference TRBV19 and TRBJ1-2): DGGITQSPKYLFRKEGQNVTLSCEQNLNHDAMYWYRQDPGQGLRLIYYSQIVNDFQKGDIAEGYSVSREKKESFPLTVTSAQKNPTAFYLCASRDRANYGYTFGSGTRLTVV.

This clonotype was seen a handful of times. The CDR3 loop reads CASSQGEVSVGSGANVLTF. The CDR3 bases are TGTGCCAGCAGTCAGGGAGAGGTCAGCGTGGGATCTGGGGCCAACGTCCTGACTTTC. The rearrangement links TRBV27 to TRBJ2-6; the D gene could be TRBD1 or TRBD2 (5 bases each). CDR3 size: 19 residues. The germline V gene has CDR1 MNHEY and CDR2 SMNVEV (reference sequence). With 5 bases removed from V and 1 base from J, the gap between germline ends came to 21 bases.

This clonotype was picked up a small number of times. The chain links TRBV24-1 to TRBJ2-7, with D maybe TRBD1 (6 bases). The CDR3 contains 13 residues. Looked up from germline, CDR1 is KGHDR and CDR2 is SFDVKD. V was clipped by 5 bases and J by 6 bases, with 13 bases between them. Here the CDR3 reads CATSGRGRGEQYF. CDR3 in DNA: TGTGCCACCAGTGGCAGGGGCCGGGGCGAGCAGTACTTC.

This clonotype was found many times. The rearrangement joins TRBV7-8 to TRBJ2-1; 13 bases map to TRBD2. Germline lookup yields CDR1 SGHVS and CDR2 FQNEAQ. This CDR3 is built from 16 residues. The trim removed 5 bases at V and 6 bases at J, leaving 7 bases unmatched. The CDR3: CASSLTSGGAINEQFF. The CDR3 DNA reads TGTGCCAGCAGCCTAACTAGCGGGGGGGCGATCAATGAGCAGTTCTTC.

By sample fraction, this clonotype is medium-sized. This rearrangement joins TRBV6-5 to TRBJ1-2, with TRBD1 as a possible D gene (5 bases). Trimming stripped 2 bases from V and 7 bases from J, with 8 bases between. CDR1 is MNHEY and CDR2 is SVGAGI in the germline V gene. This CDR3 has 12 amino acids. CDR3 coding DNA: TGTGCCAGCAGTTACGTTGGGGGTGGCTACACCTTC. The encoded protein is CASSYVGGGYTF.